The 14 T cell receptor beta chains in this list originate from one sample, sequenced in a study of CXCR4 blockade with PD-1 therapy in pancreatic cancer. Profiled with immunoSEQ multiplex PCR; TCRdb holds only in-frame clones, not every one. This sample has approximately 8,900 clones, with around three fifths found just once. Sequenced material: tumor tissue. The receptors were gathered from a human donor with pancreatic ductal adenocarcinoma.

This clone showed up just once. CDR3 coding DNA: TGTGCCAGTAGTATAGATCCGGGTTCTGGGGCCAACGTCCTGACTTTC. Its translation: CASSIDPGSGANVLTF. The J gene is TRBJ2-6, the V gene TRBV19; no reliable D call. This CDR3 has 16 residues. The V end was cut by 0 bases, the J end by 1 base, with 7 bases between. CDR1 is LNHDA, CDR2 SQIVND, per germline (reference sequence). Full variable domain (remainder filled in from reference TRBV19 and TRBJ2-6): DGGITQSPKYLFRKEGQNVTLSCEQNLNHDAMYWYRQDPGQGLRLIYYSQIVNDFQKGDIAEGYSVSREKKESFPLTVTSAQKNPTAFYLCASSIDPGSGANVLTFGAGSRLTVL.

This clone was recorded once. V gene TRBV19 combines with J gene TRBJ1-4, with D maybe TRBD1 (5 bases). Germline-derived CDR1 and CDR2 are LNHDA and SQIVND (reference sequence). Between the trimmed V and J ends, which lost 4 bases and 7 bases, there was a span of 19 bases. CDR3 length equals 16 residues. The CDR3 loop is CASSTRVGVGIEKLFF. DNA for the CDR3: TGTGCCAGTAGTACCCGAGTGGGGGTCGGGATTGAAAAACTGTTTTTT.

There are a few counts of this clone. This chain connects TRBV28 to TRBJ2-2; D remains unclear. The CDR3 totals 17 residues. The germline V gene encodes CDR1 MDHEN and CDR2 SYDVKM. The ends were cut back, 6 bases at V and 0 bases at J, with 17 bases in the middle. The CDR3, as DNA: TGTGCCAGCAGGCTACGTCCGAGGAGTTCGAACACCGGGGAGCTGTTTTTT. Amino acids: CASRLRPRSSNTGELFF.

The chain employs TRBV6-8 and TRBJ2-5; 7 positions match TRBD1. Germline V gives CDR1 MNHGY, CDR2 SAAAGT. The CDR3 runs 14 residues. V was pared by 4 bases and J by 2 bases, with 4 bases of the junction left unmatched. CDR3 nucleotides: TGTGCCAGCAGTTCCGGACAGGAACAAGAGACCCAGTACTTC. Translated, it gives CASSSGQEQETQYF.

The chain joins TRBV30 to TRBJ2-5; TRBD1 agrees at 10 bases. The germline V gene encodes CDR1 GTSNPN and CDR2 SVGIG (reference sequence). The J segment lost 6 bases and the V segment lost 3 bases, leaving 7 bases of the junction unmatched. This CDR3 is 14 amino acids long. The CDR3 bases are TGTGCCTGGAGGCCGACAGGGGGCGCGCAGACCCAGTACTTC. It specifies CAWRPTGGAQTQYF.

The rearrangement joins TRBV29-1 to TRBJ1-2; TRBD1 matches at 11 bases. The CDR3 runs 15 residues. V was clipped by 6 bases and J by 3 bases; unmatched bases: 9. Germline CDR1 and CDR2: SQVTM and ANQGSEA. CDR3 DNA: TGCAGCGTCGACTCGGACAGGGGGCGGGACTATGGCTACACCTTC. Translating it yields CSVDSDRGRDYGYTF.

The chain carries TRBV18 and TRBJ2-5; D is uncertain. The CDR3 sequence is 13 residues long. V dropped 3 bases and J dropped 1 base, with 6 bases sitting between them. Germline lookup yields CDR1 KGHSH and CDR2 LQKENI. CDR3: CASSPALQETQYF. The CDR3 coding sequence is TGTGCCAGCTCACCGGCCCTCCAAGAGACCCAGTACTTC.

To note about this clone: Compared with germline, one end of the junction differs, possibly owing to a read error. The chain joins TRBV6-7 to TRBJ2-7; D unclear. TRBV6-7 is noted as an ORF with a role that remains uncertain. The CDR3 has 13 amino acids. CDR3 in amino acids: CASSPSELTPLEF. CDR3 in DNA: TGTGCCAGCAGTCCGAGCGAATTGACCCCTTTGGAATTC.

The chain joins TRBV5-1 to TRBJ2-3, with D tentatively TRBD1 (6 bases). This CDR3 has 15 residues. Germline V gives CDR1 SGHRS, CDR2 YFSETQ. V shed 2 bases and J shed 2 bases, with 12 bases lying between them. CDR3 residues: CASSLIGTHTDTQYF. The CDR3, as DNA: TGCGCCAGCAGCTTAATAGGGACACACACAGATACGCAGTATTTT.

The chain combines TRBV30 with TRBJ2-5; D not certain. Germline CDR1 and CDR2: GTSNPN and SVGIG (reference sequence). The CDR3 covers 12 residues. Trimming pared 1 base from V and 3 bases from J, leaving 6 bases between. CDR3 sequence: CAWSALKETQYF. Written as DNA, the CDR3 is TGTGCCTGGAGTGCTTTAAAAGAGACCCAGTACTTC.

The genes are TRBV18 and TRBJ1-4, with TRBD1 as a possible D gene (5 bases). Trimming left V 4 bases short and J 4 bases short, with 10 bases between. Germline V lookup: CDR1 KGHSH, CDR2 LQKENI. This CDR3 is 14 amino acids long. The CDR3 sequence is CASSRRQYNEKLFF. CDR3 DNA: TGTGCCAGCTCACGACGACAGTATAATGAAAAACTGTTTTTT.

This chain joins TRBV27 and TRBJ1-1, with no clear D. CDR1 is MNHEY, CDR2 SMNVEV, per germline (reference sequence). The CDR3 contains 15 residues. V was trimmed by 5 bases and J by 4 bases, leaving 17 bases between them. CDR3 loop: CASSDLGRIGTEAFF. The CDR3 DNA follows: TGTGCCAGCAGTGACCTAGGGAGAATCGGCACTGAAGCTTTCTTT.

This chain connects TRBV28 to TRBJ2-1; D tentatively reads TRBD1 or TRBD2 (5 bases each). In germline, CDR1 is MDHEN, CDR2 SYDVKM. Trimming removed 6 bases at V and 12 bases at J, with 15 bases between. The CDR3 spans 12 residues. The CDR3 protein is CASRTPGTRQFF. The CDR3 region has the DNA TGTGCCAGCAGAACTCCCGGGACCAGGCAGTTCTTC.

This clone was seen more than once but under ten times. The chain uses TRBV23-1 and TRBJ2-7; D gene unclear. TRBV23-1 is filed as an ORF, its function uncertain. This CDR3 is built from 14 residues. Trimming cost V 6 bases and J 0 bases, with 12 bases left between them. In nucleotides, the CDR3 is TGCGCCAGCAGCCCGGCAGTGAGCTCCTACGAGCAGTACTTC. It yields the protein CASSPAVSSYEQYF.